Listed below are T cell receptor beta chains from one sample, sequenced in a study of T-cell memory formation after mild COVID-19. TCRdb called the 5' RACE reads again in MiXCR, with one record for every CDR3 protein. The sample carries just over 200,000 distinct CDR3 sequences, around 8.8% recorded once. The sequenced sample was PBMCs or a T cell subset sorted from them (not recorded which). The source is a man aged 18-30 years who had mild COVID-19 (a few samples of this study predate the infection). Cell type and time point are not known. The CDR3 runs from the conserved cysteine through the conserved F or W. A D gene is named only where the DNA matches it firmly. Size tells how often a clone was seen (once, few, many) or the class of an expanded clone, and some rows leave it out.

cdr3_aa: CASSLSAGGIQPQHF
cdr3_nt: TGTGCCAGCAGTTTATCGGCAGGGGGCATTCAGCCCCAGCATTTT
v_call: TRBV12-3/TRBV12-4
d_call: TRBD1
clone_size: .
j_call: TRBJ1-5

cdr3_aa: CASSQDPTTGRDEQFF
cdr3_nt: TGTGCCAGCAGCCAAGACCCCACGACAGGTCGGGATGAGCAGTTCTTC
v_call: TRBV4-2
d_call: .
clone_size: many
j_call: TRBJ2-1

cdr3_aa: CASSRLQGPTGEQFF
cdr3_nt: TGTGCCAGCAGTCGTCTCCAGGGGCCCACCGGTGAGCAGTTCTTC
v_call: TRBV11-2
d_call: .
clone_size: .
j_call: TRBJ2-1

cdr3_aa: CASTSRDQKLFF
cdr3_nt: TGTGCCAGCACTTCGAGGGACCAAAAACTGTTTTTT
v_call: TRBV11-2
d_call: .
clone_size: few
j_call: TRBJ1-4

cdr3_aa: CASSWILAGGPPDTQYF
cdr3_nt: TGTGCCAGCAGCTGGATTCTAGCGGGGGGGCCCCCAGATACGCAGTATTTT
v_call: TRBV7-8
d_call: TRBD2
clone_size: few
j_call: TRBJ2-3

cdr3_aa: CSVSSGTNRGETQYF
cdr3_nt: TGCAGCGTCTCGAGCGGGACAAACCGGGGAGAGACCCAGTACTTC
v_call: TRBV29-1
d_call: .
clone_size: few
j_call: TRBJ2-5

cdr3_aa: CASSGDRGWETQYF
cdr3_nt: TGTGCCAGCAGCGGTGACAGGGGGTGGGAGACCCAGTACTTC
v_call: TRBV9
d_call: TRBD1
clone_size: .
j_call: TRBJ2-5

cdr3_aa: CASSRQENSPLHF
cdr3_nt: TGTGCCAGCAGTCGGCAAGAAAATTCACCCCTCCACTTT
v_call: TRBV6-2/TRBV6-3
d_call: .
clone_size: few
j_call: TRBJ1-6

cdr3_aa: CASSQRLYGYTF
cdr3_nt: TGTGCCAGCAGCCAGAGACTCTATGGCTACACCTTC
v_call: TRBV5-5
d_call: .
clone_size: .
j_call: TRBJ1-2

cdr3_aa: CASSYDYLAGTHNEQFF
cdr3_nt: TGTGCCAGCAGTTACGATTACTTAGCGGGGACACACAATGAGCAGTTCTTC
v_call: TRBV6-5
d_call: TRBD2
clone_size: .
j_call: TRBJ2-1

cdr3_aa: CASSRTLAEPSDTQYF
cdr3_nt: TGTGCCAGCAGCCGTACCTTAGCGGAACCATCAGATACGCAGTATTTT
v_call: TRBV11-2
d_call: .
clone_size: .
j_call: TRBJ2-3

cdr3_aa: CASTRSADRGLEQYF
cdr3_nt: TGTGCCAGCACTCGATCAGCCGACAGGGGTCTCGAGCAGTACTTC
v_call: TRBV12-3/TRBV12-4
d_call: TRBD1
clone_size: few
j_call: TRBJ2-7

cdr3_aa: CASSYYRGNYEQYF
cdr3_nt: TGTGCCAGCAGTTACTACAGGGGTAACTACGAGCAGTACTTC
v_call: TRBV6-5
d_call: TRBD1
clone_size: few
j_call: TRBJ2-7

cdr3_aa: CSARETSGGETQYF
cdr3_nt: TGCAGTGCTAGAGAAACTAGCGGGGGAGAGACCCAGTACTTC
v_call: TRBV20-1
d_call: TRBD2
clone_size: few
j_call: TRBJ2-5

cdr3_aa: CASNRLEGTDTQYF
cdr3_nt: TGTGCCAGCAACCGACTAGAAGGCACAGATACGCAGTATTTT
v_call: TRBV5-5
d_call: .
clone_size: few
j_call: TRBJ2-3